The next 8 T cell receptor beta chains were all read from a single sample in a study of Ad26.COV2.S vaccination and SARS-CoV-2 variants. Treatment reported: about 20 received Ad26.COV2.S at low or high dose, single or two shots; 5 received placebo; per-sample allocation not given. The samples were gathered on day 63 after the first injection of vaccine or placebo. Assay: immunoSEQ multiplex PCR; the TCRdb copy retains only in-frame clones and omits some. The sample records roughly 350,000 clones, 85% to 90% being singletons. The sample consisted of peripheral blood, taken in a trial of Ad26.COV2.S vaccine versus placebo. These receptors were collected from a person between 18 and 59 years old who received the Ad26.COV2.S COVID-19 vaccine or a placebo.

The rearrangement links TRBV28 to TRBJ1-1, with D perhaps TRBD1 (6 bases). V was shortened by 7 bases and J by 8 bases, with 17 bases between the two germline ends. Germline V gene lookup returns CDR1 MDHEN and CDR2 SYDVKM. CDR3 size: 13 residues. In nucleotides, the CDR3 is TGTGCCAGCATACCCGGGCAGGGGCAAGAAGCTTTCTTT. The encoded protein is CASIPGQGQEAFF.

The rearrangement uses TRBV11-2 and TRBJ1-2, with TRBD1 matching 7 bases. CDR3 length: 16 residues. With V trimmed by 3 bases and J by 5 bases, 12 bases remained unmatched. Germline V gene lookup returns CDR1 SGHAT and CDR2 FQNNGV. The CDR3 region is CASSLSGRGPGYGYTF. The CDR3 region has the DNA TGTGCCAGCAGCTTGAGCGGGAGGGGGCCAGGGTATGGCTACACCTTC.

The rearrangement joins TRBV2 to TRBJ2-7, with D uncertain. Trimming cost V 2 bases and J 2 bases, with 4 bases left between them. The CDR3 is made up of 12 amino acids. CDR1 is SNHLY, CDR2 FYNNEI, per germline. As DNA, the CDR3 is TGTGCCAGCAGTGAATACCCCTACGAGCAGTACTTC. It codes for CASSEYPYEQYF. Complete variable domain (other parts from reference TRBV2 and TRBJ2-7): EPEVTQTPSHQVTQMGQEVILRCVPISNHLYFYWYRQILGQKVEFLVSFYNNEISEKSEIFDDQFSVERPDGSNFTLKIRSTKLEDSAMYFCASSEYPYEQYFGPGTRLTVT.

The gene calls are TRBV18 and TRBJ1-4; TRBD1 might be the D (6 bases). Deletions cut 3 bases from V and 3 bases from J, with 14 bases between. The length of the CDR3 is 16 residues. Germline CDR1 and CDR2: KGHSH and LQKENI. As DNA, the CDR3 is TGTGCCAGCTCACCCAACAGGGCGCAGGCTAATGAAAAACTGTTTTTT. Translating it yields CASSPNRAQANEKLFF.

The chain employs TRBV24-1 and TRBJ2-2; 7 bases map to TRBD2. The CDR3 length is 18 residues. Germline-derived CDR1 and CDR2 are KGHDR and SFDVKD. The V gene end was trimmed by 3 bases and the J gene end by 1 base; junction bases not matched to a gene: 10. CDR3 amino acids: CATSDRATGGGNTGELFF. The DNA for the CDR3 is TGTGCCACCAGTGATCGAGCAACGGGGGGAGGGAACACCGGGGAGCTGTTTTTT.

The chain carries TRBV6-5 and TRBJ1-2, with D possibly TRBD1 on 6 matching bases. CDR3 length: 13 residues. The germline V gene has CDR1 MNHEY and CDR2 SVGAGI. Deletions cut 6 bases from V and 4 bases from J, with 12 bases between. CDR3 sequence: CASRLTGSYGYTF. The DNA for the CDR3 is TGTGCCAGCAGACTTACAGGGAGCTATGGCTACACCTTC.

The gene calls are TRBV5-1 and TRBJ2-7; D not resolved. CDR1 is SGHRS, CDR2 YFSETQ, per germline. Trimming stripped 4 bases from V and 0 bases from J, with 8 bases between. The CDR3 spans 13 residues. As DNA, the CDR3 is TGCGCCAGCAGCCCCGCTATCTCCTACGAGCAGTACTTC. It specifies CASSPAISYEQYF. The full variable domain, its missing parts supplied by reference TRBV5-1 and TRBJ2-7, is KAGVTQTPRYLIKTRGQQVTLSCSPISGHRSVSWYQQTPGQGLQFLFEYFSETQRNKGNFPGRFSGRQFSNSRSEMNVSTLELGDSALYLCASSPAISYEQYFGPGTRLTVT.

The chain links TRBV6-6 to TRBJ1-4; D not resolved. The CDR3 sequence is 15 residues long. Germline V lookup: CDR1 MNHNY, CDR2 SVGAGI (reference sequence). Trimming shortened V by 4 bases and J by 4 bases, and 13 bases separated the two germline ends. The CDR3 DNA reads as TGTGCCAGCAGTTCCACCCGGGCCGATAATGAAAAACTGTTTTTT. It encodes CASSSTRADNEKLFF.